This TCR beta chain was documented in a study of shared clonotypes between healthy human individuals. Assay: immunoSEQ multiplex PCR; the TCRdb copy retains only in-frame clones and omits some. The profile shows about 330,000 clones, 87% of them singletons. CD45RO+ cells joined CCR7-negative CD45RA+ TemRA cells to form CD8 memory. Trimming shortened V by 3 bases and J by 3 bases, and 10 bases separated the two germline ends. This CDR3 comprises 14 residues. Germline V gene data show CDR1 as MDHEN and CDR2 as SYDVKM. The chain is built from TRBV28 and TRBJ2-3, with D perhaps TRBD1 or TRBD2 (6 bases each). The source material was memory CD8+ T cells sorted from blood. Subset of the sample: CD45RO+ cells pooled with CCR7-negative TemRA cells. This receptor was taken from a man aged 18 to 29 in good health. The CDR3 reads CASSLGGGTDTQYF. The CDR3 DNA sequence: TGTGCCAGCAGTTTGGGGGGCGGAACAGATACGCAGTATTTT.